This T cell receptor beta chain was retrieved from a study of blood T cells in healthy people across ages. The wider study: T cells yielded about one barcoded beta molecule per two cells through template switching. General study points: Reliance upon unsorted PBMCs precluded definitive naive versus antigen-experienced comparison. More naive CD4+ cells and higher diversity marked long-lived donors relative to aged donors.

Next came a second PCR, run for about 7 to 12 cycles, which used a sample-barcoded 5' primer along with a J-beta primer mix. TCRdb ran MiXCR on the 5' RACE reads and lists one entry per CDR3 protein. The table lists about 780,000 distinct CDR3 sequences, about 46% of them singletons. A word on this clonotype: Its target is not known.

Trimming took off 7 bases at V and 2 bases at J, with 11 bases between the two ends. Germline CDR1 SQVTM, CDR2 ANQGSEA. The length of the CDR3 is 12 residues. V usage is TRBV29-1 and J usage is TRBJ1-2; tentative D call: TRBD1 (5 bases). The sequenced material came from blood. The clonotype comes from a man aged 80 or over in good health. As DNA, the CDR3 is TGCAGCGCTGAGACAGACAACTATGGCTACACCTTC. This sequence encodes CSAETDNYGYTF.